These T cell receptor beta chains were read from a single sample in a study of cytomegalovirus exposure and HLA in healthy donors. Libraries were prepared by immunoSEQ multiplex PCR; TCRdb keeps only in-frame clonotypes and omits some of them. The sample lists roughly 240,000 clones, around four fifths seen once, with around 0.44% in the top ten. Sequenced sample: PBMCs. These receptor sequences come from a boy aged 10-17 years in good health and CMV-seronegative. The CDR3 runs from the conserved cysteine through the conserved F or W. The D gene is left open where the match is weak. Some rows have no size entry. The others give once, few or many, or a class for an expanded clone.

J gene,V gene,D gene,clone size,CDR3 protein,CDR3 DNA
TRBJ1-1,TRBV2,.,.,CATRRGTEAFF,TGTGCCACCCGAAGGGGAACTGAAGCTTTCTTT
TRBJ1-1,TRBV7-9,TRBD1,.,CASSPTGQGNMNTEAFF,TGTGCCAGCAGCCCAACTGGACAGGGGAACATGAACACTGAAGCTTTCTTT
TRBJ1-1,TRBV11-3,.,.,CASSSYNRAGDTEAFF,TGTGCCAGCAGCTCTTATAACAGGGCTGGGGACACTGAAGCTTTCTTT
TRBJ2-3,TRBV5-1,.,once,CASSHPVVEADTQYF,TGCGCCAGCAGCCACCCGGTAGTGGAGGCAGATACGCAGTATTTT
TRBJ2-7,TRBV5-1,TRBD2,.,CASSLELAGWNEQYF,TGCGCCAGCAGCTTGGAGCTAGCGGGGTGGAACGAGCAGTACTTC
TRBJ2-3,TRBV30,.,.,CAWTIRGNTDTQYF,TGTGCCTGGACCATTAGGGGGAACACAGATACGCAGTATTTT
TRBJ1-3,TRBV7-2,.,.,CASSLISGNTIYF,TGTGCCAGCAGCCTAATCTCTGGAAACACCATATATTTT
TRBJ1-5,TRBV7-3,TRBD1,.,CASSLRQGAYLHF,TGTGCCAGCAGCCTCCGACAGGGGGCATACCTACATTTT
TRBJ2-7,TRBV10-3,.,.,CASSADSGAFEQYF,TGTGCCAGCAGTGCCGACTCTGGCGCCTTCGAGCAGTACTTC
TRBJ2-3,TRBV7-9,TRBD2,.,CASSVTSGRGSTDTQYF,TGTGCCAGCAGCGTTACTAGCGGGAGGGGTAGCACAGATACGCAGTATTTT
TRBJ1-1,TRBV27,.,.,CASSLGTWGTEAFF,TGTGCCAGCAGTCTCGGGACTTGGGGCACTGAAGCTTTCTTT
TRBJ2-5,TRBV28,.,.,CASSLPSLKETQYF,TGTGCCAGCAGTTTACCCAGTTTGAAAGAGACCCAGTACTTC
TRBJ1-2,TRBV5-4,.,few,CASSLDQEDYGYTF,TGTGCCAGCAGCTTGGACCAGGAGGACTATGGCTACACCTTC
TRBJ1-6,TRBV11-3,.,.,CASSLERVSPLHF,TGTGCCAGCAGCTTAGAGAGAGTTTCACCCCTCCACTTT
TRBJ1-2,TRBV5-6,TRBD1,.,CASSYGTAITF,TGTGCCAGCAGCTATGGGACAGCGATCACCTTC
TRBJ2-7,TRBV25-1,TRBD1,.,CASSEARDRRSYEQYF,TGTGCCAGCAGTGAAGCCCGGGACAGGAGATCCTACGAGCAGTACTTC
TRBJ1-1,TRBV4-2,.,once,CASSPGQGLNTEAFF,TGTGCCAGCAGCCCCGGGCAGGGCCTAAACACTGAAGCTTTCTTT
TRBJ1-3,TRBV5-4,TRBD1,.,CASSYRGGLSSGNTIYF,TGTGCCAGCAGCTACAGGGGAGGTCTTTCCTCTGGAAACACCATATATTTT
TRBJ1-1,TRBV2,.,few,CASSEVGGQTEAFF,TGTGCCAGCAGTGAAGTAGGAGGACAGACTGAAGCTTTCTTT
TRBJ2-7,TRBV13,.,few,CASSLASSYEQYF,TGTGCCAGCAGCTTAGCTAGCTCCTACGAGCAGTACTTC
TRBJ2-7,TRBV7-6,.,.,CASSLGSGSYEQYF,TGTGCCAGCAGCTTAGGGTCCGGGAGTTACGAGCAGTACTTT
TRBJ1-1,TRBV6-6,.,.,CASSLQVNTEAFF,TGTGCCAGCAGTTTACAAGTGAACACTGAAGCTTTCTTT
TRBJ1-5,TRBV4-2,.,few,CASSGQGLGYSNQPQHF,TGTGCCAGCAGCGGGCAGGGGCTGGGGTATAGCAATCAGCCCCAGCATTTT
TRBJ1-2,TRBV30,.,.,CAWSPSDDYGYTF,TGTGCCTGGAGCCCCAGCGATGACTATGGCTACACCTTC
TRBJ2-7,TRBV7-9,.,once,CASSLPRGSNYEQYF,TGTGCCAGCAGCTTACCTAGGGGCAGTAACTACGAGCAGTACTTC
TRBJ2-5,TRBV28,.,.,CASSQHAGAGSGETQYF,TGTGCCAGCAGTCAGCACGCGGGGGCAGGGTCGGGAGAGACCCAGTACTTC
TRBJ1-4,TRBV6-6,.,.,CASSYITRTGGEKLFF,TGTGCCAGCAGTTACATTACCAGAACAGGTGGCGAAAAACTGTTTTTT
TRBJ1-3,TRBV4-1,TRBD1,.,CASSGRGAGNTIYF,TGCGCCAGCAGCGGCAGGGGGGCGGGAAACACCATATATTTT
TRBJ2-7,TRBV4-2,TRBD2,.,CASSPGGLAGGAQYF,TGTGCCAGCAGCCCCGGGGGTCTAGCGGGGGGAGCGCAGTACTTC
TRBJ1-2,TRBV19,.,.,CASTPGRVYGYTF,TGTGCCAGTACCCCTGGCAGGGTCTATGGCTACACCTTC
TRBJ1-1,TRBV6-4,.,.,CARFWTTRECTSVNTEAFF,TGTGCCCGCTTTTGGACCACCCGGGAGTGTACGTCTGTGAACACTGAAGCTTTCTTT
TRBJ2-1,TRBV29-1,TRBD2,once,CSVLGTSGPKNEQFF,TGCAGCGTTCTAGGAACTAGCGGGCCAAAGAATGAGCAGTTCTTC
TRBJ2-1,TRBV9,TRBD1,.,CASSVHRGINEQFF,TGTGCCAGCAGCGTACACAGGGGTATCAATGAGCAGTTCTTC
TRBJ1-1,TRBV30,TRBD1,.,CAWNRGQRIINTEAFF,TGTGCCTGGAACAGGGGGCAAAGGATTATTAACACTGAAGCTTTCTTT
TRBJ1-6,TRBV9,TRBD1,.,CASSEDRGGSPLHF,TGTGCCAGCAGCGAGGACAGGGGTGGGTCACCCCTCCACTTT
TRBJ2-5,TRBV29-1,TRBD2,once,CSASLAGKETQYF,TGCAGCGCTAGCCTAGCGGGAAAAGAGACCCAGTACTTC
TRBJ2-1,TRBV27,.,.,CASRSDNEQFF,TGTGCCAGCAGAAGCGACAATGAGCAGTTCTTC
TRBJ1-2,TRBV4-1,.,.,CASSQPGTRLGYTF,TGCGCCAGCAGCCAACCCGGGACACGGCTCGGCTACACCTTC
TRBJ1-2,TRBV30,TRBD1,.,CAWRQGGPYGYTF,TGTGCCTGGAGACAGGGGGGGCCCTATGGCTACACCTTC
TRBJ2-5,TRBV10-3,.,.,CAVLAGGLQETQYF,TGTGCCGTTCTGGCAGGGGGGCTTCAAGAGACCCAGTACTTC
TRBJ2-7,TRBV6-1,.,.,CASSDRLGGRASYEQYF,TGTGCCAGCAGTGATCGGTTAGGTGGCAGGGCGTCCTACGAGCAGTACTTC
TRBJ1-2,TRBV10-2,.,.,CASSESLGHYGYTF,TGCGCCAGCAGTGAGTCGCTGGGCCACTATGGCTACACCTTC
TRBJ2-1,TRBV5-1,.,.,CASSIGQGGDEQFF,TGCGCCAGCAGCATAGGACAGGGAGGGGATGAGCAGTTCTTC
TRBJ2-7,TRBV11-2,TRBD2,.,CASSFGLGLGEQYF,TGTGCCAGCAGCTTTGGACTAGGGCTGGGGGAGCAGTACTTC
TRBJ2-3,TRBV5-1,.,.,CASHTTGIDTQYF,TGCGCCAGCCACACCACGGGGATAGATACGCAGTATTTT
TRBJ2-7,TRBV7-9,TRBD2,once,CASSLTTSGYGEQYF,TGTGCCAGCAGCTTGACGACTAGCGGGTATGGCGAGCAGTACTTC
TRBJ1-1,TRBV13,.,few,CASSFSGREAFF,TGTGCCAGCAGCTTCAGCGGACGTGAAGCTTTCTTT
TRBJ1-2,TRBV5-8,.,few,CASSPRRHTNYGYTF,TGTGCCAGCAGCCCCCGTAGACACACTAACTATGGCTACACCTTC
TRBJ1-2,TRBV9,TRBD1,.,CASSPGTGKGYTF,TGTGCCAGCAGCCCTGGGACAGGGAAAGGCTACACCTTC
TRBJ2-6,TRBV7-9,.,.,CALKDGTTKSGANVLTF,TGTGCCCTGAAGGATGGGACAACGAAATCTGGGGCCAACGTCCTGACTTTC
TRBJ2-7,TRBV7-9,.,.,CASSLSSYEQYF,TGTGCCAGCAGCCTGAGCTCCTACGAGCAGTACTTC
TRBJ1-1,TRBV9,.,.,CASSAGLINTEAFF,TGTGCCAGCAGCGCGGGACTGATTAACACTGAAGCTTTCTTT
TRBJ2-7,TRBV25-1,TRBD1,.,CASSAQIQGPYEQYF,TGTGCCAGCAGCGCTCAGATACAGGGGCCCTACGAGCAGTACTTC
TRBJ1-2,TRBV15,TRBD1,.,CATSKTGVNGYTF,TGTGCCACCAGCAAGACAGGGGTTAATGGCTACACCTTC
TRBJ1-5,TRBV11-2,.,.,CASSLGGTSNQPQHF,TGTGCCAGCAGCTTAGGTGGGACAAGCAATCAGCCCCAGCATTTT
TRBJ1-1,TRBV19,.,.,CASSISRGRGTEAFF,TGTGCCAGTAGTATTTCGAGGGGACGGGGGACTGAAGCTTTCTTT
TRBJ2-5,TRBV18,TRBD2,.,CASSTQLANQETQYF,TGTGCCAGCTCAACACAACTAGCGAACCAAGAGACCCAGTACTTC